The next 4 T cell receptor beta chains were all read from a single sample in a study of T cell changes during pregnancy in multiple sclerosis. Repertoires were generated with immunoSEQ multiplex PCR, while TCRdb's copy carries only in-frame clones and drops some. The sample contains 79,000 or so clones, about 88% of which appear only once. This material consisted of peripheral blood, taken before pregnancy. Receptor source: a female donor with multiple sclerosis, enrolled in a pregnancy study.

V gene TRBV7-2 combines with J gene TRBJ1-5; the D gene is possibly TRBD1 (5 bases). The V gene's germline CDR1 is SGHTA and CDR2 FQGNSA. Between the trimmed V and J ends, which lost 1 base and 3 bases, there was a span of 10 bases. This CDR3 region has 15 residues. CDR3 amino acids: CASSLVSGSNQPQHF. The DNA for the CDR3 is TGTGCCAGCAGCTTAGTATCAGGGTCCAATCAGCCCCAGCATTTT.

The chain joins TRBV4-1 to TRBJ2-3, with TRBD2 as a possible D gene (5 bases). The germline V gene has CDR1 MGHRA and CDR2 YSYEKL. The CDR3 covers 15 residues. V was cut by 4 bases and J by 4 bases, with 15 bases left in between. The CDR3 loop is CASSLALAEADTQYF. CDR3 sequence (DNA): TGCGCCAGCAGCCTAGCCCTCGCGGAGGCAGATACGCAGTATTTT.

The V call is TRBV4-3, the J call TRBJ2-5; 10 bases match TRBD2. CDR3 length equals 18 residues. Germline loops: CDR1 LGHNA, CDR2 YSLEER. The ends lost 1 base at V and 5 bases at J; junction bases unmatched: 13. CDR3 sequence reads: CASSQGRQAGGQRETQYF. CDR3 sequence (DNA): TGCGCCAGCAGCCAAGGACGGCAAGCGGGGGGGCAACGGGAGACCCAGTACTTC.

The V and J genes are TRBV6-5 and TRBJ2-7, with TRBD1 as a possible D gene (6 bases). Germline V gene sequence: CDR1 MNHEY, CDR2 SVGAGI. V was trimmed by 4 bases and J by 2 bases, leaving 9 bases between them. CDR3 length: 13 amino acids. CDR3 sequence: CASSFDRTYEQYF. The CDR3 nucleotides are TGTGCCAGCAGTTTCGACAGGACCTACGAGCAGTACTTC.